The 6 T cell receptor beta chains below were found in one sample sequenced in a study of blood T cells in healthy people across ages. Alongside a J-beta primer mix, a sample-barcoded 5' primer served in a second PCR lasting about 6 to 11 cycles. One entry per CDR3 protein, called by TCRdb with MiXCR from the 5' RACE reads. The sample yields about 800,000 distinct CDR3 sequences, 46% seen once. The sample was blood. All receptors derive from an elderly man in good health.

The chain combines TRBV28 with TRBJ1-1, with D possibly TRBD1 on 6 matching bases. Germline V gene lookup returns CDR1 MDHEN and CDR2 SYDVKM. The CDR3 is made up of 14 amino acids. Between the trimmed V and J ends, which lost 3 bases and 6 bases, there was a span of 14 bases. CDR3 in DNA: TGTGCCAGCAGTTTGGGGACACAACCCTCTGAAGCTTTCTTT. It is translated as CASSLGTQPSEAFF.

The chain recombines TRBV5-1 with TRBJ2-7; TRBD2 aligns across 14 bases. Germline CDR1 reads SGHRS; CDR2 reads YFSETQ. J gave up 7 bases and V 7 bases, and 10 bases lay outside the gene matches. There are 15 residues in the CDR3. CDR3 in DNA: TGCGCCAGCCGAAACCGACTAGCGGGAGGGGAAGAGCAGTACTTC. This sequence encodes CASRNRLAGGEEQYF.

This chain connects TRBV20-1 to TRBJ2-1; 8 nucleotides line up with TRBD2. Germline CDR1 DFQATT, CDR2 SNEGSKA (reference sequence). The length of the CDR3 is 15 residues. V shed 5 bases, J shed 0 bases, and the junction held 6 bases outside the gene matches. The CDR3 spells CSARGLADSYNEQFF. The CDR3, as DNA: TGCAGTGCTCGCGGACTAGCAGACTCCTACAATGAGCAGTTCTTC.

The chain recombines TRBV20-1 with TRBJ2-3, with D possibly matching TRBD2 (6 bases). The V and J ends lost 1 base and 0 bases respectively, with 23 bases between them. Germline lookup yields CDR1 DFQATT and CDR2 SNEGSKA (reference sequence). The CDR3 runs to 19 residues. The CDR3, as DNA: TGCAGTGCTAGAGGGGGTTGGGAGGCGGGCGGGCCTAGCACAGATACGCAGTATTTT. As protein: CSARGGWEAGGPSTDTQYF.

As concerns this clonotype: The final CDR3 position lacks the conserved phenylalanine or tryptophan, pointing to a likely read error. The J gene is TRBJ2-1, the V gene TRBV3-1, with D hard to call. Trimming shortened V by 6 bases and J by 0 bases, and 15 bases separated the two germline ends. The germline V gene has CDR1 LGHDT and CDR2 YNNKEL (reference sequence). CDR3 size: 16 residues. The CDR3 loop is CASSSLTASSYNEQFL. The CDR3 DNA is TGTGCCAGCAGTTCGCTAACGGCAAGCTCCTACAATGAGCAGTTCCTC.

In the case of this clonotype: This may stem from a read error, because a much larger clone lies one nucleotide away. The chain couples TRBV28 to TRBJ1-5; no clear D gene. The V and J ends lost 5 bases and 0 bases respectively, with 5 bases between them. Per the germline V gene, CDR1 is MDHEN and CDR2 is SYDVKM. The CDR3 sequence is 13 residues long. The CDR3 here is CASSINSNQPQHF. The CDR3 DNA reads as TGTGCCAGCAGTATAAATAGCAATCAGCCCCAGCATTTT.